The clone carrying this T cell receptor beta chain was picked up a small number of times. Its specificity is not known. The sample comes from a study of T cell repertoires in cytomegalovirus infection. Study-level results: Adding up the frequency of public TCR beta families identified people who carried CMV plus the relevant HLA.

This CDR3 spans 13 amino acids. V lost 1 base to trimming and J lost 10 bases, with 10 bases between them. Per germline, CDR1 SGHDN and CDR2 FVKESK. A single record per CDR3 protein comes from TCRdb applying MiXCR to the reads. The sample contains 350,000 to 500,000 distinct CDR3 sequences, under 40% of which appear only once. The receptor's source is a human donor in good health (CMV status not recorded). Some clones in this sample may be carry-over from other donors' samples. The chain uses TRBV14 and TRBJ1-4, with D uncertain. Sequencing input: PBMCs. This CDR3 is CASSQGWLTKLFF. The CDR3 nucleotides read TGTGCCAGCAGCCAAGGGTGGCTGACAAAACTGTTTTTT.